This T cell receptor (beta chain) came from a study of T cell changes during pregnancy in multiple sclerosis. Here immunoSEQ multiplex PCR was the method, and the copy in TCRdb shows in-frame clones only, minus some. Found here are about 92,000 clones, over 80% of them singletons; the top ten hold 3.5% to 4.5%. The sequence was collected from a female donor with multiple sclerosis, enrolled in a pregnancy study. Sequencing was performed on peripheral blood, taken in the first trimester of pregnancy.

DNA for the CDR3: TGCGCCAGCAGCAATAATTACGAGCAGTACTTC. This codes for CASSNNYEQYF. The chain recombines TRBV5-1 with TRBJ2-7, with D hard to call. This CDR3 spans 11 amino acids. Looked up from germline, CDR1 is SGHRS and CDR2 is YFSETQ. The V and J ends lost 4 bases and 4 bases respectively, with 6 bases between them.